What follows are 31 T cell receptor beta chains derived from one specimen sequenced in a study of blood T cells in healthy people across ages. Sample-barcoded 5' priming and a J-beta primer mix drove a second PCR of 7 to 11 cycles. TCRdb re-called the 5' RACE reads with MiXCR, one entry per CDR3 protein. Of around 1,100,000 distinct CDR3 sequences in the sample, about two fifths are singletons; the top ten hold roughly 13%. Sequenced material: blood. The receptors stem from a man in his late teens or twenties in good health.

The V and J genes are TRBV20-1 and TRBJ1-1, with no clear D. V gave up 2 bases and J gave up 1 base, with 5 bases separating them. Germline V gene sequence: CDR1 DFQATT, CDR2 SNEGSKA (reference sequence). The CDR3 extends over 12 amino acids. CDR3 nucleotide sequence: TGCAGTGCTAGACCCCAGAACACTGAAGCTTTCTTT. As protein: CSARPQNTEAFF.

This clonotype was seen a few times. The DNA of the CDR3 is TGCAGTGCTAGCCCGCGGGATACGCAGTATTTT. Protein: CSASPRDTQYF. V is TRBV20-1 and J is TRBJ2-3; D remains unclear. The CDR3 has 11 amino acids. Trimming stripped 3 bases from V and 6 bases from J, with 7 bases between. In germline, CDR1 is DFQATT, CDR2 SNEGSKA (reference sequence).

The chain recombines TRBV20-1 with TRBJ2-3; the D gene is possibly TRBD2 (7 bases). Germline V CDR1 and CDR2: DFQATT, SNEGSKA (reference sequence). CDR3 length: 15 residues. Deletions cut 6 bases from V and 1 base from J, with 17 bases between. The CDR3 is CSAGGGLSGTDTQYF. DNA of the CDR3: TGCAGTGCGGGGGGGGGGCTATCTGGCACAGATACGCAGTATTTT.

This clonotype turned up a few times. V is TRBV6-2 or TRBV6-3 and J is TRBJ1-1, with a possible D match to TRBD1 (5 bases). Germline values: CDR1 MNHEY, CDR2 SVGEGT. The V end lost 2 bases, the J end lost 7 bases, and 20 bases lay between the germline ends. The CDR3 loop spans 16 amino acids. The CDR3 nucleotides are TGTGCCAGCAGTTACGCGGGGACTCGGGGCAGTCTTGAAGCTTTCTTT. Its protein is CASSYAGTRGSLEAFF.

This sequence joins TRBV5-1 and TRBJ1-1; 7 nucleotides agree with TRBD1. The CDR3 is 14 amino acids. Looked up from germline, CDR1 is SGHRS and CDR2 is YFSETQ. The V gene end was trimmed by 4 bases and the J gene end by 3 bases; junction bases not matched to a gene: 6. The CDR3 is CASSGSTGDTEAFF. In nucleotides, the CDR3 is TGCGCCAGCAGCGGATCCACAGGGGACACTGAAGCTTTCTTT.

This chain uses TRBV18 with TRBJ2-1; D possibly corresponds to TRBD1 (6 bases). The CDR3 is made up of 16 amino acids. Germline-derived CDR1 and CDR2 are KGHSH and LQKENI. The V gene lost 2 bases and the J gene lost 7 bases, with 18 bases spanning the gap. DNA for the CDR3: TGTGCCAGCTCACCATCTCCAGAGTCGGGGACAAATGAGCAGTTCTTC. This encodes CASSPSPESGTNEQFF.

The V and J genes are TRBV6-2 or TRBV6-3 and TRBJ2-1; 7 nucleotides agree with TRBD2. Germline-derived CDR1 and CDR2 are MNHEY and SVGEGT. With V trimmed by 5 bases and J by 3 bases, 7 bases remained unmatched. CDR3 length: 15 amino acids. CDR3 in DNA: TGTGCCAGCAGTACTCCTAGCGGATACTACAATGAGCAGTTCTTC. Translation: CASSTPSGYYNEQFF.

This clonotype has a count of ten or more. J is TRBJ2-3 and V is TRBV20-1, with D perhaps given as TRBD1 or TRBD2 (6 bases each). V gave up 5 bases and J gave up 8 bases, with 14 bases separating them. The CDR3 has 12 residues. Germline CDR1 DFQATT, CDR2 SNEGSKA (reference sequence). The DNA for the CDR3 is TGCAGTGCTCCGGGGGCAGGGATTACGCAGTATTTT. Protein sequence: CSAPGAGITQYF.

The rearrangement links TRBV12-3 or TRBV12-4 to TRBJ2-3; TRBD2 agrees at 8 bases. The CDR3 runs 16 residues. The V and J ends lost 2 bases and 0 bases, in that order; junction bases with no gene match: 4. CDR3: CASSLIGTSSTDTQYF. CDR3 coding DNA: TGTGCCAGCAGTTTAATAGGGACTAGTAGCACAGATACGCAGTATTTT.

The chain uses TRBV20-1 and TRBJ1-1; TRBD1 matches at 10 bases. Germline trimming cut 1 base from V and 0 bases from J; bases unmatched to any gene: 14. Germline V gives CDR1 DFQATT, CDR2 SNEGSKA (reference sequence). The CDR3 covers 19 residues. The CDR3 DNA reads as TGCAGTGCTAGAGCTCGGGACAGGGGACCTTTGGGATTGAACACTGAAGCTTTCTTT. Amino acids: CSARARDRGPLGLNTEAFF.

This rearrangement joins TRBV29-1 to TRBJ1-2; TRBD1 agrees at 8 bases. CDR1 and CDR2 (germline): SQVTM, ANQGSEA. CDR3 length: 16 residues. J gave up 3 bases and V 0 bases, and 9 bases lay outside the gene matches. The CDR3 DNA sequence: TGCAGCGTTGAAGATCTGCCAGGGGGCATTGACTATGGCTACACCTTC. It encodes CSVEDLPGGIDYGYTF.

This clonotype was seen a handful of times. This chain links TRBV4-3 with TRBJ2-7, with 11 bases matching TRBD1. The CDR3 spans 16 residues. J was trimmed by 0 bases and V by 1 base; bases with no gene match: 2. CDR1 and CDR2 (germline): LGHNA, YSLEER. The CDR3: CASSQGTGGSSYEQYF. The CDR3 DNA reads TGCGCCAGCAGCCAAGGGACAGGGGGCTCCTCCTACGAGCAGTACTTC.

This clonotype was seen repeatedly, ten times or more. An end of the junction differs from the germline gene, which may be a read error. The chain is built from TRBV5-1 and TRBJ2-3; 12 nucleotides align to TRBD1. Germline loops: CDR1 SGHRS, CDR2 YFSETQ. This CDR3 has 15 residues. The CDR3 sequence: CASSLAGQGADTQYF. CDR3 DNA: TGTGCCAGCAGTTTAGCGGGACAGGGGGCGGATACGCAGTATTTT.

The V call is TRBV10-2, the J call TRBJ1-5; D unclear. The CDR3 runs 13 residues. V was cut by 4 bases and J by 5 bases, with 9 bases left in between. Germline V gene sequence: CDR1 WSHSY, CDR2 SAAADI. The CDR3 DNA follows: TGCGCCAGCAGTGCGCTTTTAGATCAGCCCCAGCATTTT. As protein: CASSALLDQPQHF.

This rearrangement joins TRBV4-1 to TRBJ2-3; possible D gene TRBD2, 6 bases. Per germline, CDR1 MGHRA and CDR2 YSYEKL. V lost 2 bases, J lost 0 bases, and 27 bases lay in between. The CDR3 is 21 amino acids. The CDR3 nucleotides read TGCGCCAGCAGCCAACGGAGGGTTAGCGCGGTAACCATAACTAGCACAGATACGCAGTATTTT. It is translated as CASSQRRVSAVTITSTDTQYF.

V usage is TRBV6-1 and J usage is TRBJ1-1; the D gene is possibly TRBD1 (5 bases). V was trimmed by 4 bases and J by 4 bases, leaving 13 bases between them. Per germline, CDR1 MNHNS and CDR2 SASEGT. CDR3 length: 14 residues. The CDR3 coding sequence is TGTGCCAGCAGTGTCTACAGGCGGGGCACTGAAGCTTTCTTT. Its translation is CASSVYRRGTEAFF.

The genes are TRBV29-1 and TRBJ1-2; weak D call: TRBD1 (6 bases). In germline, CDR1 is SQVTM, CDR2 ANQGSEA. Trimming shortened V by 2 bases and J by 2 bases, and 15 bases separated the two germline ends. The CDR3 length is 15 residues. CDR3 coding DNA: TGCAGCGTTGAAACCCCCGGGACATCCAACTATGGCTACACCTTC. Its protein is CSVETPGTSNYGYTF.

The V gene is TRBV12-3 or TRBV12-4, the J gene TRBJ1-5; a weak D match, TRBD1 (5 bases). The CDR3 runs 15 residues. Trimming left V 5 bases short and J 1 base short, with 12 bases between. This CDR3 reads CASSRGWGSNQPQHF. The CDR3 DNA reads TGTGCCAGCAGTAGGGGATGGGGGAGCAATCAGCCCCAGCATTTT.

The rearrangement joins TRBV6-6 to TRBJ1-1; D unresolved. The CDR3 is 13 amino acids. V lost 6 bases and J 6 bases, leaving 14 bases between the germline ends. Germline CDR1 MNHNY, CDR2 SVGAGI (reference sequence). CDR3 residues: CASRYVGWAEAFF. The CDR3 DNA sequence: TGTGCCAGCAGGTACGTGGGCTGGGCTGAAGCTTTCTTT.

This chain connects TRBV6-6 to TRBJ1-1; no firm D call. V dropped 6 bases and J dropped 0 bases, with 17 bases sitting between them. This CDR3 region has 16 residues. Germline V lookup: CDR1 MNHNY, CDR2 SVGAGI (reference sequence). The CDR3 bases are TGTGCCAGCAGCCTTCCCGGGTCGCCCATGAACACTGAAGCTTTCTTT. It translates to CASSLPGSPMNTEAFF.

This clonotype was detected only a few times. The V call is TRBV20-1, the J call TRBJ2-5; 8 bases are a match to TRBD2. Per the germline V gene, CDR1 is DFQATT and CDR2 is SNEGSKA (reference sequence). V shed 1 base, J shed 5 bases, and the junction held 9 bases outside the gene matches. There are 15 residues in the CDR3. The DNA of the CDR3 is TGCAGTGCTAGAGCCCGGACTAGCTTCGGGGAGACCCAGTACTTC. This sequence encodes CSARARTSFGETQYF.

This clonotype turned up a few times. V and J are TRBV27 and TRBJ1-1; D perhaps matches TRBD1 (5 bases). The V end was cut by 6 bases, the J end by 0 bases, with 14 bases between. Per germline, CDR1 MNHEY and CDR2 SMNVEV (reference sequence). The CDR3 length is 15 residues. Here the CDR3 DNA reads TGTGCCAGCAGGGGGGACGGGCAGATGAACACTGAAGCTTTCTTT. This codes for CASRGDGQMNTEAFF.

This clonotype showed up just a few times. The V call is TRBV13, the J call TRBJ2-7; D is perhaps TRBD1 (6 bases). CDR1 PRHDT and CDR2 FYEKMQ come from the germline V gene (reference sequence). The CDR3 length is 13 residues. The V gene lost 2 bases and the J gene lost 5 bases, with 10 bases spanning the gap. CDR3 DNA sequence: TGTGCCAGCAGCTTACATGGGGACAACGAGCAGTACTTC. It specifies CASSLHGDNEQYF. The variable domain in full, completed from reference TRBV13 and TRBJ2-7, reads AAGVIQSPRHLIKEKRETATLKCYPIPRHDTVYWYQQGPGQDPQFLISFYEKMQSDKGSIPDRFSAQQFSDYHSELNMSSLELGDSALYFCASSLHGDNEQYFGPGTRLTVT.

The rearrangement uses TRBV7-6 and TRBJ1-1; 7 bases map to TRBD1. The germline gives CDR1 SGHVS, CDR2 FNYEAQ. The length of the CDR3 is 15 residues. Losses at the gene ends were 7 bases for V and 1 base for J; bases not matched to a gene: 9. Here the CDR3 reads CASTTYRGRNTEAFF. In DNA form, the CDR3 reads TGTGCCAGCACCACATACAGGGGCCGGAACACTGAAGCTTTCTTT.

The chain employs TRBV20-1 and TRBJ1-1; 8 positions match TRBD1. The CDR3 covers 13 residues. Germline CDR1 reads DFQATT; CDR2 reads SNEGSKA (reference sequence). With 6 bases clipped from V and 1 base from J, the junction kept 4 bases outside the gene matches. The CDR3 nucleotides read TGCAGTGCCCATGGACAGGGGAACACTGAAGCTTTCTTT. Amino acid sequence: CSAHGQGNTEAFF.

In this sample, this clonotype turned up a few times. The rearrangement uses TRBV3-1 and TRBJ2-1; 7 positions agree with TRBD1. From germline, CDR1 is LGHDT and CDR2 YNNKEL (reference sequence). J was trimmed by 8 bases and V by 4 bases; bases with no gene match: 14. This CDR3 spans 16 amino acids. The CDR3 protein is CASSRLSPRGQDEQFF. DNA for the CDR3: TGTGCCAGCAGCCGCCTCTCCCCAAGGGGGCAGGATGAGCAGTTCTTC.

This clonotype was counted a few times. The chain recombines TRBV30 with TRBJ1-4; D may be TRBD1 (6 bases). The germline V gene has CDR1 GTSNPN and CDR2 SVGIG (reference sequence). Between the trimmed V and J ends, which lost 2 bases and 6 bases, there was a span of 16 bases. The CDR3 is 15 amino acids. The CDR3 DNA is TGTGCCTGGAGTCCCCCCGGACAGAGTTATGAAAAACTGTTTTTT. Translating it yields CAWSPPGQSYEKLFF. The variable domain in full, completed from reference TRBV30 and TRBJ1-4, reads SQTIHQWPATLVQPVGSPLSLECTVEGTSNPNLYWYRQAAGRGLQLLFYSVGIGQISSEVPQNLSASRPQDRQFILSSKKLLLSDSGFYLCAWSPPGQSYEKLFFGSGTQLSVL.

This chain links TRBV6-5 with TRBJ2-2; 8 positions match TRBD2. V was pared by 6 bases and J by 4 bases, with 7 bases of the junction left unmatched. CDR3 length: 15 residues. Germline lookup yields CDR1 MNHEY and CDR2 SVGAGI. CDR3 sequence (DNA): TGTGCCAGCAGGAAAACAGGGACTAGCACCGGGGAGCTGTTTTTT. Translation: CASRKTGTSTGELFF.

The chain combines TRBV21-1 with TRBJ1-2; the D segment call TRBD1 is taken from the table without a DNA check. TRBV21-1 is assigned pseudogene status. This CDR3 contains 17 residues. The DNA for the CDR3 is TGTGCCAGCACCCGGACAGGGGGTAGTTCGTTTGACTATGGCTACACCTTC. Encoded protein: CASTRTGGSSFDYGYTF.

This clonotype was seen only a few times. The J gene is TRBJ2-1, the V gene TRBV20-1; D uncertain. This CDR3 is built from 10 residues. Germline lookup yields CDR1 DFQATT and CDR2 SNEGSKA (reference sequence). Trimming shortened V by 4 bases and J by 4 bases, and 2 bases separated the two germline ends. The CDR3 sequence is CSAIYNEQFF. CDR3 DNA: TGCAGTGCTATATACAATGAGCAGTTCTTC.

The rearrangement joins TRBV7-2 to TRBJ2-7, with TRBD1 matching over 7 bases. Losses at the gene ends were 5 bases for V and 0 bases for J; bases not matched to a gene: 7. The length of the CDR3 is 15 residues. Looked up from germline, CDR1 is SGHTA and CDR2 is FQGNSA. The CDR3 DNA reads TGTGCCAGCAGCCCCGAGACAGGGACCTCCTACGAGCAGTACTTC. Translating it yields CASSPETGTSYEQYF.